What follows are 25 T cell receptor beta chains derived from one specimen sequenced in a study of OX40 agonist ivuxolimab in advanced cancers. The table came from immunoSEQ multiplex PCR; TCRdb's copy has only in-frame clones and leaves some out. Found here are 30,000 to 40,000 clones, under 90% of them singletons; the top ten hold about a sixth. This specimen consisted of CD4+ or CD8+ T cells sorted from blood, obtained in a trial of the OX40 agonist ivuxolimab. These receptors were collected from an adult with an advanced solid tumor such as melanoma, head and neck, liver or kidney cancer.

The genes are TRBV5-5 and TRBJ2-3, with D perhaps matching TRBD2 (5 bases). This CDR3 spans 14 amino acids. Trimming stripped 3 bases from V and 2 bases from J, with 10 bases between. CDR1 and CDR2 (germline): SGHKS, YYEKEE (reference sequence). The CDR3 DNA follows: TGTGCCAGCAGCTCCCGGCTAGCCACAGATACGCAGTATTTT. Protein product: CASSSRLATDTQYF.

The chain links TRBV7-3 to TRBJ2-1; no reliable D call. This CDR3 has 16 residues. V was trimmed by 3 bases and J by 0 bases, leaving 12 bases between them. Germline V CDR1 and CDR2: SGHTA, FQGTGA. The CDR3: CASSFTDPSSYNEQFF. The CDR3 DNA is TGTGCCAGCAGCTTCACCGACCCGAGCTCCTACAATGAGCAGTTCTTC.

V and J are TRBV29-1 and TRBJ2-6, with D possibly being TRBD1 (5 bases). V was pared by 1 base and J by 0 bases, with 7 bases between. The CDR3 is made up of 15 amino acids. In germline, CDR1 is SQVTM, CDR2 ANQGSEA. CDR3 sequence: CSVEGQSSGANVLTF. In nucleotides, the CDR3 is TGCAGCGTTGAAGGACAGAGCTCTGGGGCCAACGTCCTGACTTTC.

The chain uses TRBV6-1 and TRBJ1-2; D might be TRBD1 (6 bases). The CDR3 is 15 residues long. Germline V CDR1 and CDR2: MNHNS, SASEGT. V was trimmed by 6 bases and J by 0 bases, leaving 14 bases between them. This CDR3 is CASRAGVGPNYGYTF. CDR3 sequence (DNA): TGTGCCAGCAGGGCAGGGGTCGGGCCTAACTATGGCTACACCTTC.

This clone has a handful of counts. Other DNA sequences in the same sample also yield this CDR3. The V call is TRBV6-1, the J call TRBJ1-2, with 8 positions matching TRBD1. This CDR3 is built from 15 residues. Trimming cost V 8 bases and J 0 bases; bases outside gene matches: 8. Germline V gene sequence: CDR1 MNHNS, CDR2 SASEGT. CDR3 loop: CASRTGQGPNYGYTF. The CDR3 DNA is TGTGCCAGCCGAACCGGACAGGGACCTAACTATGGCTACACCTTC.

This chain connects TRBV5-4 to TRBJ2-3, with 9 bases fitting TRBD1. V lost 5 bases and J lost 3; bases outside the gene matches: 10. This CDR3 comprises 16 residues. Germline CDR1 SGHNT, CDR2 YYREEE (reference sequence). The chain's CDR3 is CASRDFWTGDTDTQYF. DNA of the CDR3: TGTGCCAGCAGAGACTTTTGGACAGGGGATACAGATACGCAGTATTTT.

This chain joins TRBV6-7 and TRBJ2-3; maybe TRBD1 (5 bases). TRBV6-7 qualifies as an ORF whose function is uncertain. The CDR3 runs to 16 residues. V was pared by 2 bases and J by 3 bases, with 15 bases between. CDR3 loop: CASSYPWGCLTDTQYF. The DNA of the CDR3 is TGTGCCAGCAGTTACCCTTGGGGCTGCCTAACAGATACGCAGTATTTT.

The chain is built from TRBV7-9 and TRBJ2-1; 12 positions agree with TRBD2. Germline values: CDR1 SEHNR, CDR2 FQNEAQ (reference sequence). The CDR3 covers 17 residues. Losses at the gene ends were 5 bases for V and 5 bases for J; bases not matched to a gene: 10. The CDR3 is CASSPRLAGARNNEQFF. In nucleotides, the CDR3 is TGTGCCAGCAGCCCCAGACTAGCGGGAGCGAGGAACAATGAGCAGTTCTTC.

Only one count was recorded for this clone. The chain links TRBV19 to TRBJ2-1; D call uncertain. CDR3 length: 12 residues. Germline assignment: CDR1 LNHDA and CDR2 SQIVND (reference sequence). Trimming took 3 bases from V and 7 from J, leaving 7 bases between them. The CDR3 nucleotides read TGTGCCAGTAGTATGTATAATAATGAGCAGTTCTTC. This encodes CASSMYNNEQFF.

The V gene is TRBV5-6, the J gene TRBJ2-5; 8 nucleotides agree with TRBD2. Germline-derived CDR1 and CDR2 are SGHDT and YYEEEE. V lost 7 bases to trimming and J lost 2 bases; unmatched junction nucleotides: 4. The CDR3 is 13 residues long. The CDR3 nucleotides read TGTGCCAGCCATACGGGGGGGCAAGAGACCCAGTACTTC. This encodes CASHTGGQETQYF.

The V and J genes are TRBV7-7 and TRBJ2-7; 8 bases are shared with TRBD2. Trimming cost V 5 bases and J 5 bases; bases outside gene matches: 17. CDR1 is SSHAT and CDR2 is FNYEAQ in the germline V gene (reference sequence). This CDR3 has 17 residues. Here the CDR3 reads CASSLPGLAPPLDEQYF. The CDR3 nucleotides read TGTGCCAGCAGCCTCCCCGGACTAGCTCCCCCTCTGGACGAGCAGTACTTC. Combining the CDR3 with reference TRBV7-7 and TRBJ2-7 gives the whole variable domain GAGVSQSPRYKVTKRGQDVTLRCDPISSHATLYWYQQALGQGPEFLTYFNYEAQPDKSGLPSDRFSAERPEGSISTLTIQRTEQRDSAMYRCASSLPGLAPPLDEQYFGPGTRLTVT.

V is TRBV4-1 and J is TRBJ1-2, with a weak D call TRBD1 (6 bases). V gave up 1 base and J gave up 3 bases, with 12 bases separating them. Looked up from germline, CDR1 is MGHRA and CDR2 is YSYEKL. The CDR3 spans 15 residues. The CDR3 loop reads CASSQGGGTHYGYTF. In DNA form, the CDR3 reads TGCGCCAGCAGCCAAGGAGGGGGGACACACTATGGCTACACCTTC.

The genes are TRBV4-1 and TRBJ2-5, with TRBD2 matching over 10 bases. J was trimmed by 5 bases and V by 4 bases; bases with no gene match: 13. The CDR3 has 17 amino acids. Germline CDR1 MGHRA, CDR2 YSYEKL. In nucleotides, the CDR3 is TGCGCCAGCAGCCCAATTTTAGCGGGGGGTCCGCGGGAGACCCAGTACTTC. Its protein is CASSPILAGGPRETQYF.

This chain links TRBV27 with TRBJ1-1; D perhaps matches TRBD1 (5 bases). CDR1 and CDR2 from the germline V gene are MNHEY and SMNVEV (reference sequence). This CDR3 has 15 amino acids. Trimming removed 5 bases at V and 0 bases at J, with 13 bases between. The CDR3 DNA sequence: TGTGCCAGCAGTCGCTCCGGGACTGTGAACACTGAAGCTTTCTTT. Translating it yields CASSRSGTVNTEAFF.

This clone was seen just once. The chain links TRBV7-8 to TRBJ2-2, with D possibly matching TRBD2 (5 bases). Germline V gene sequence: CDR1 SGHVS, CDR2 FQNEAQ. The CDR3 sequence is 20 residues long. The germline V and J ends were trimmed by 2 bases and 6 bases, with 28 bases remaining between them. The CDR3 sequence: CASSLTPIVGVLEGAGELFF. The CDR3 DNA reads as TGTGCCAGCAGCTTAACCCCCATAGTCGGGGTGCTTGAAGGCGCCGGGGAGCTGTTTTTT.

The chain joins TRBV28 to TRBJ2-7; D unclear. The V gene's germline CDR1 is MDHEN and CDR2 SYDVKM. V shed 6 bases and J shed 4 bases, with 16 bases lying between them. The CDR3 consists of 14 residues. CDR3: CASRNLMGSYEQYF. CDR3 nucleotide sequence: TGTGCCAGCAGGAACCTCATGGGCTCTTACGAGCAGTACTTC.

V is TRBV6-5 and J is TRBJ2-7, with D perhaps TRBD2 (5 bases). Trimming cost V 2 bases and J 0 bases, with 11 bases left between them. This CDR3 comprises 15 residues. Per the germline V gene, CDR1 is MNHEY and CDR2 is SVGAGI. Written as DNA, the CDR3 is TGTGCCAGCAGTTACGGGCTAGCACCCTCCTACGAGCAGTACTTC. This translates into CASSYGLAPSYEQYF.

The V call is TRBV15, the J call TRBJ2-7; possible D gene TRBD2, 5 bases. The V end was cut by 0 bases, the J end by 0 bases, with 9 bases between. This CDR3 spans 15 amino acids. Germline assignment: CDR1 LNHNV and CDR2 YYDKDF (reference sequence). The CDR3 DNA reads as TGTGCCACCAGCAGAGAAATAGCGAGCTCCTACGAGCAGTACTTC. This translates into CATSREIASSYEQYF.

The chain employs TRBV7-6 and TRBJ2-1, with D uncertain. The V gene's germline CDR1 is SGHVS and CDR2 FNYEAQ. The V end was cut by 3 bases, the J end by 8 bases, with 11 bases between. CDR3 length: 13 amino acids. CDR3 in amino acids: CASSFGSGYEQFF. In DNA form, the CDR3 reads TGTGCCAGCAGCTTTGGGTCGGGCTATGAGCAGTTCTTC.

V is TRBV7-6 and J is TRBJ2-7; TRBD2 agrees at 8 bases. The ends lost 1 base at V and 3 bases at J; junction bases unmatched: 8. CDR1 SGHVS and CDR2 FNYEAQ come from the germline V gene. The CDR3 covers 16 residues. The CDR3 here is CASSLEGTRTIYEQYF. CDR3 nucleotides: TGTGCCAGCAGCTTAGAGGGGACTAGAACTATCTACGAGCAGTACTTC. Together with reference TRBV7-6 and TRBJ2-7, the CDR3 gives the full variable domain: GAGVSQSPRYKVTKRGQDVALRCDPISGHVSLYWYRQALGQGPEFLTYFNYEAQQDKSGLPNDRFSAERPEGSISTLTIQRTEQRDSAMYRCASSLEGTRTIYEQYFGPGTRLTVT.

The count of this clone is one. One junction end disagrees with the germline gene, perhaps due to a read error. The chain uses TRBV13 and TRBJ2-5; TRBD1 matches 9 bases. In germline, CDR1 is PRHDT, CDR2 FYEKMQ (reference sequence). The CDR3 sequence is 14 residues long. The chain's CDR3 is CASSFTGGREAQYF. The CDR3, as DNA: TGTGCCAGCAGCTTTACAGGGGGCAGAGAGGCCCAGTACTTC.

CDR3 sequence: CAWSKARTEHGYTF. The CDR3 coding sequence is TGTGCCTGGAGTAAGGCTAGGACAGAACACGGCTACACCTTC. This chain links TRBV30 with TRBJ1-2; D is possibly TRBD1 (6 bases). V lost 2 bases, J lost 8 bases, and 18 bases lay in between. Germline lookup yields CDR1 GTSNPN and CDR2 SVGIG (reference sequence). CDR3 length: 14 amino acids.

The chain links TRBV4-1 to TRBJ2-7; 10 bases agree with TRBD2. Germline loops: CDR1 MGHRA, CDR2 YSYEKL. CDR3 size: 17 residues. Unmatched junction bases numbered 8, after V lost 2 bases and J lost 1 base. The CDR3 DNA reads as TGCGCCAGCAGCCAACCTTTTCTAGCGGGAGAGTCCTACGAGCAGTACTTC. Translated: CASSQPFLAGESYEQYF.

V usage is TRBV7-7 and J usage is TRBJ1-3; possible D gene TRBD1, 5 bases. Trimming took off 5 bases at V and 2 bases at J, with 10 bases between the two ends. From germline, CDR1 is SSHAT and CDR2 FNYEAQ (reference sequence). The CDR3 is 14 residues long. The DNA of the CDR3 is TGTGCCAGCAGCCCCCTGGGGCCTGGAAACACCATATATTTT. Translating it yields CASSPLGPGNTIYF.

The chain is built from TRBV5-6 and TRBJ2-1; 11 bases are shared with TRBD2. The CDR3 totals 14 residues. Trimming cost V 4 bases and J 10 bases; bases outside gene matches: 7. The V gene's germline CDR1 is SGHDT and CDR2 YYEEEE. The CDR3: CASSLTSGIVEQFF. In DNA form, the CDR3 reads TGTGCCAGCAGCCTGACTAGCGGGATTGTGGAGCAGTTCTTC.